Reported below is one T cell receptor beta chain. This clonotype was detected many times. Its antigen remains unidentified. No much larger clonotype is one base removed from it; base qualities were not supplied. Trimming removed 6 bases from V and 10 bases from J; the gene matches leave 8 bases unexplained. Spanning cysteine to phenylalanine, the CDR3 consists of 13 amino acids. This entry keeps only the CDR3 DNA: 39 bases, framed from base 1. CDR1 and CDR2, looked up from the germline V gene, are SQVTM and ANQGSEA. This sample is part of a study of T-cell reconstitution after alpha-beta-depleted transplantation in children (dated by TCRdb to 2016 to 2018). Study-wide context: T-cell immune reconstitution after TCRalphabeta/CD19-depleted allogeneic hematopoietic cell transplantation in children was quantitatively tracked in the study by means of TCR repertoire profiling.

What the work shows at the level of the full study, not this receptor alone: About two months after transplant, the apparently early recovery of alphabetaT-cell counts reportedly depended on just several hundred clones that had expanded rapidly and came from non-depleted graft cells. In some patients, the high TCRbeta diversity seen at day 60 was put down to recipient T cells and intrathymic progenitors that had survived conditioning. Hyperexpanded clone frequencies declined over subsequent months; after one year, T-cell counts and TCRbeta diversity were mostly attributed to newly produced T cells.

Library preparation used PCR. TCRdb names Illumina HiSeq 2500 as the instrument used. Molecular barcoding was employed in the preparation of TCR libraries, with unique molecular identifiers being used to normalize TCRbeta repertoire quantification. TCRdb handled the public reads itself, with Q25 trimming in fastp and clone calling in MiXCR, and kept productive beta chains. CDR3 protein sequences are deduplicated, and each keeps its most common genes and DNA. The sample table shows some 600,000 distinct CDR3 sequences, and 13% are seen once. 2% to 2.5% of the sample is held by the ten biggest clonotypes. Taken with the paper, the label for treatment or condition translates to: allogeneic hematopoietic cell transplantation with graft depleted of TCRalphabeta T cells and CD19 B cells. Transplant recipients were children who received TCRalphabeta/CD19-depleted allogeneic hematopoietic cell grafts.

This TCR was sampled from a male patient aged 10-17 years who had a stem cell transplant for acute myeloid leukemia, so the T cells may come from the graft donor. The specimen comprised PBMCs, mostly from graft donor cells, sampled 360 days after TCRalphabeta/CD19-depleted stem cell transplant. The rearranged segments are TRBV29-1 and TRBJ1-4; the central 10 bases match TRBD1. Read as DNA, the sequence is TGCAGCGTGTCGACAGGGGGCGAAGGAAAACTGTTTTTT. It translates as CSVSTGGEGKLFF.